Below, 9 T cell receptor beta chains from the same sample are listed, as sequenced in a study of shared clonotypes between healthy human individuals. The assay was immunoSEQ multiplex PCR, and TCRdb's table has in-frame clones only and misses some. The sample has about 79,000 clones, 60% to 65% seen once. The sequencing sample was made of memory CD8+ T cells sorted from blood. The subset was: CD45RO+ cells pooled with CCR7-negative TemRA cells. The receptor source for this set is a man aged 25-40 years in good health.

The sample holds one count of this clone. The J gene is TRBJ2-7, the V gene TRBV7-9, with TRBD2 matching 10 bases. V shed 5 bases, J shed 4 bases, and the junction held 8 bases outside the gene matches. Germline V gene sequence: CDR1 SEHNR, CDR2 FQNEAQ (reference sequence). The CDR3 length is 15 residues. CDR3 DNA sequence: TGTGCCAGCAGCCAGCGGGAGGGCCTATGGTACGAGCAGTACTTC. Translated, it gives CASSQREGLWYEQYF.

This clone has only a few counts. This chain joins TRBV6-1 and TRBJ2-3; 13 positions match TRBD2. The CDR3 extends over 15 amino acids. Germline-derived CDR1 and CDR2 are MNHNS and SASEGT. Trimming at V came to 7 bases and at J to 6 bases, leaving 7 bases not matched to a gene. The CDR3 reads CASTRTSGSPDTQYF. CDR3 coding DNA: TGTGCCAGCACCAGGACTAGCGGGAGCCCCGATACGCAGTATTTT.

To note about this clone: A much larger clone lies one base from this, so it may be a read error. This chain joins TRBV27 and TRBJ2-3, with a possible D match to TRBD2 (5 bases). This CDR3 has 13 residues. Germline V gene sequence: CDR1 MNHEY, CDR2 SMNVEV (reference sequence). The germline V and J ends were trimmed by 4 bases and 2 bases, with 7 bases remaining between them. DNA of the CDR3: TGTGCCAGCAGTTACCGGGACACAGATACGCAGTATTTT. It yields the protein CASSYRDTDTQYF.

V usage is TRBV5-4 and J usage is TRBJ1-1; D unclear. The CDR3 contains 15 residues. Germline V gene sequence: CDR1 SGHNT, CDR2 YYREEE (reference sequence). V was shortened by 0 bases and J by 10 bases, with 19 bases between the two germline ends. The CDR3 loop is CASSLVGLGSVGAFF. The CDR3 DNA sequence: TGTGCCAGCAGCTTGGTGGGGTTGGGATCTGTAGGAGCTTTCTTT.

In DNA form, the CDR3 reads TGTGCCAGCTCACCAATTGGCTCTAGTCAAGAGACCCAGTACTTC. Encoded protein: CASSPIGSSQETQYF. This chain uses TRBV18 with TRBJ2-5; the D is unclear. With 2 bases removed from V and 2 bases from J, the gap between germline ends came to 12 bases. CDR3 length: 15 amino acids. Germline assignment: CDR1 KGHSH and CDR2 LQKENI.

This chain connects TRBV7-9 to TRBJ2-3; 12 nucleotides match TRBD2. V shed 7 bases, J shed 3 bases, and the junction held 5 bases outside the gene matches. Germline CDR1 and CDR2: SEHNR and FQNEAQ (reference sequence). CDR3 length: 15 amino acids. The CDR3 bases are TGTGCCAGCACCCAGACTAGCGGGAGTACAGATACGCAGTATTTT. Translated, it gives CASTQTSGSTDTQYF.

The gene calls are TRBV11-2 and TRBJ2-3; D possibly uses TRBD1 or TRBD2 (5 bases each). The germline V gene has CDR1 SGHAT and CDR2 FQNNGV. This CDR3 is 13 amino acids long. V gave up 5 bases and J gave up 6 bases, with 12 bases separating them. The CDR3 sequence: CASSEERDDTQYF. In DNA, the CDR3 is TGTGCCAGCAGCGAAGAGAGGGACGATACGCAGTATTTT.

This clone appeared once. V and J are TRBV7-9 and TRBJ1-2; a weak D match, TRBD1 (6 bases). CDR1 is SEHNR, CDR2 FQNEAQ, per germline (reference sequence). V lost 5 bases and J lost 3, with 13 bases in between. This CDR3 comprises 14 residues. Written as DNA, the CDR3 is TGTGCCAGCAGCCGGGGGCGCCTGGACTATGGCTACACCTTC. Its protein product is CASSRGRLDYGYTF.

V and J are TRBV6-1 and TRBJ2-3, with TRBD2 as a possible D gene (5 bases). There are 15 residues in the CDR3. Per germline, CDR1 MNHNS and CDR2 SASEGT. V was clipped by 7 bases and J by 0 bases, with 14 bases between them. The CDR3 DNA follows: TGTGCCAGCATTACTTTTGGGAGTAGCACAGATACGCAGTATTTT. This sequence encodes CASITFGSSTDTQYF.